These 13 T cell receptor beta chains were sequenced from one sample in a study of shared clonotypes between healthy human individuals. The table came from immunoSEQ multiplex PCR; TCRdb's copy has only in-frame clones and leaves some out. The sample consists of about 2 million clones, about 95% of them appearing once. Terminally differentiated effector memory CD45RA+ cells were excluded by CCR7 positive selection of CD45RO-negative cells. Sequences were obtained from naive CD8+ T cells sorted from blood. These receptor sequences come from a young man in good health.

The rearrangement links TRBV19 to TRBJ1-1; no definite D call. Between the trimmed V and J ends, which lost 1 base and 5 bases, there was a span of 11 bases. This CDR3 region has 14 residues. From germline, CDR1 is LNHDA and CDR2 SQIVND (reference sequence). As DNA, the CDR3 is TGTGCCAGTAGTATAGTTGGGGTGTGGACTGAAGCTTTCTTT. Translated: CASSIVGVWTEAFF.

A single count supports this clone. J is TRBJ1-5 and V is TRBV25-1; D not certain. Per germline, CDR1 MGHDK and CDR2 SYGVNS. The V end lost 5 bases, the J end lost 1 base, and 9 bases lay between the germline ends. This CDR3 is built from 14 residues. For the CDR3, the DNA is TGTGCCAGCAGTCACGCACAAAGCAATCAGCCCCAGCATTTT. Its protein is CASSHAQSNQPQHF.

This clone showed up just once. This chain joins TRBV29-1 and TRBJ1-2; D is ambiguous. This CDR3 comprises 14 residues. Per the germline V gene, CDR1 is SQVTM and CDR2 is ANQGSEA. V gave up 1 base and J gave up 0 bases, with 9 bases separating them. CDR3 residues: CSVEGELANYGYTF. CDR3 DNA: TGCAGCGTTGAAGGGGAACTAGCTAACTATGGCTACACCTTC.

The V and J genes are TRBV4-1 and TRBJ2-2; 10 bases agree with TRBD2. V lost 4 bases and J lost 0; bases outside the gene matches: 8. This CDR3 comprises 18 residues. The germline V gene has CDR1 MGHRA and CDR2 YSYEKL. In DNA form, the CDR3 reads TGCGCCAGCAGCCCTTCTAGGCTAGCGGGAGCGAACACCGGGGAGCTGTTTTTT. This codes for CASSPSRLAGANTGELFF.

This rearrangement joins TRBV6-1 to TRBJ1-5, with D perhaps TRBD1 (5 bases). Trimming stripped 2 bases from V and 14 bases from J, with 19 bases between. The CDR3 has 14 amino acids. Germline CDR1 reads MNHNS; CDR2 reads SASEGT. The DNA for the CDR3 is TGTGCCAGCAGTGAAAAAAAGCGGGACTCCGCCGAGCATTTT. Translation: CASSEKKRDSAEHF.

This clone was found once. The chain joins TRBV2 to TRBJ1-4; D is unclear. V dropped 3 bases and J dropped 4 bases, with 6 bases sitting between them. The CDR3 length is 13 residues. Germline CDR1 reads SNHLY; CDR2 reads FYNNEI. The CDR3 nucleotides are TGTGCCAGCAGTGACAGGATTAATGAAAAACTGTTTTTT. The encoded protein is CASSDRINEKLFF. The full variable domain, its missing parts supplied by reference TRBV2 and TRBJ1-4, is EPEVTQTPSHQVTQMGQEVILRCVPISNHLYFYWYRQILGQKVEFLVSFYNNEISEKSEIFDDQFSVERPDGSNFTLKIRSTKLEDSAMYFCASSDRINEKLFFGSGTQLSVL.

V usage is TRBV2 and J usage is TRBJ2-1; 14 bases are shared with TRBD2. Germline CDR1 is SNHLY and CDR2 is FYNNEI. The CDR3 has 14 residues. V was clipped by 5 bases and J by 9 bases; unmatched bases: 3. The CDR3 DNA sequence: TGTGCCAGCAGTCGACTAGCGGGAGGGGGTGAGCAGTTCTTC. Protein product: CASSRLAGGGEQFF. Complete variable domain (other parts from reference TRBV2 and TRBJ2-1): EPEVTQTPSHQVTQMGQEVILRCVPISNHLYFYWYRQILGQKVEFLVSFYNNEISEKSEIFDDQFSVERPDGSNFTLKIRSTKLEDSAMYFCASSRLAGGGEQFFGPGTRLTVL.

This chain joins TRBV7-9 and TRBJ2-7; 7 positions match TRBD1. This CDR3 spans 12 amino acids. Germline CDR1 reads SEHNR; CDR2 reads FQNEAQ (reference sequence). V shed 8 bases and J 5 bases; nucleotides not matched to a gene: 6. CDR3 sequence reads: CASQQGSNEQYF. The CDR3 DNA reads TGTGCCAGCCAACAGGGGTCTAACGAGCAGTACTTC. Looking up the rest from reference TRBV7-9 and TRBJ2-7 gives the full variable domain: DTGVSQNPRHKITKRGQNVTFRCDPISEHNRLYWYRQTLGQGPEFLTYFQNEAQLEKSRLLSDRFSAERPKGSFSTLEIQRTEQGDSAMYLCASQQGSNEQYFGPGTRLTVT.

In its sample, this clone was seen once. This chain connects TRBV18 to TRBJ2-7, with D uncertain. The V gene's germline CDR1 is KGHSH and CDR2 LQKENI. The ends were cut back, 3 bases at V and 2 bases at J, with 8 bases in the middle. CDR3 length equals 13 residues. CDR3 nucleotide sequence: TGTGCCAGCTCACCCACCAGAACCTACGAGCAGTACTTC. This gives the protein CASSPTRTYEQYF.

This chain joins TRBV9 and TRBJ2-1, with 7 bases that match TRBD2. Trimming took 0 bases from V and 9 from J; bases not matched to a gene: 6. Germline V CDR1 and CDR2: SGDLS, YYNGEE. The CDR3 spans 14 residues. CDR3 in DNA: TGTGCCAGCAGCGTAGACGGGGGGATTAGTGAGCAGTTCTTC. Protein product: CASSVDGGISEQFF. Together with reference TRBV9 and TRBJ2-1, the CDR3 gives the full variable domain: DSGVTQTPKHLITATGQRVTLRCSPRSGDLSVYWYQQSLDQGLQFLIQYYNGEERAKGNILERFSAQQFPDLHSELNLSSLELGDSALYFCASSVDGGISEQFFGPGTRLTVL.

This chain connects TRBV2 to TRBJ2-4; D not certain. CDR3 length: 16 residues. Germline assignment: CDR1 SNHLY and CDR2 FYNNEI. Trimming took 2 bases from V and 0 from J, leaving 11 bases between them. DNA of the CDR3: TGTGCCAGCAGTGAATGGCAGTCCCTAGCCAAAAACATTCAGTACTTC. Translated, it gives CASSEWQSLAKNIQYF.

This clone was seen just once. The genes are TRBV30 and TRBJ2-5; 8 bases agree with TRBD2. The CDR3 is made up of 16 amino acids. Germline CDR1 is GTSNPN and CDR2 is SVGIG (reference sequence). V lost 3 bases to trimming and J lost 4 bases; unmatched junction nucleotides: 13. This CDR3 reads CAWSTAQGLGIETQYF. In DNA form, the CDR3 reads TGTGCCTGGAGCACCGCCCAGGGACTAGGGATAGAGACCCAGTACTTC.

This chain uses TRBV29-1 with TRBJ1-2; tentatively, D is TRBD1 (6 bases). This CDR3 comprises 15 residues. The germline gives CDR1 SQVTM, CDR2 ANQGSEA. V was cut by 0 bases and J by 7 bases, with 18 bases left in between. The CDR3 region has the DNA TGCAGCGTTGAAGATCTTCAGGGGAGGCTTCGTGGCTACACCTTC. This codes for CSVEDLQGRLRGYTF.